This T cell receptor beta chain was sequenced in a study of blood T cell repertoires in COVID-19. CDR1 and CDR2 (germline): MGHDK, SYGVNS. The CDR3 spans 15 residues. The V gene lost 5 bases and the J gene lost 2 bases, with 15 bases spanning the gap. The data were produced by immunoSEQ multiplex PCR, yet TCRdb's version contains in-frame clones alone and is incomplete. Of more than 300,000 clones in the sample, 85% to 90% were seen once. This chain joins TRBV25-1 and TRBJ1-1; perhaps TRBD1 as D (6 bases). Sequencing input: PBMCs or T cells enriched from blood (not recorded which). The TCR sequence derives from a woman between 18 and 29 years old who had recovered from COVID-19. The CDR3 coding sequence is TGTGCCAGCAGTCCCGGACAGAGACCTAACACTGAAGCTTTCTTT. The encoded protein is CASSPGQRPNTEAFF.